Shown below are 23 T cell receptor beta chains from a single sample sequenced in a study of shared clonotypes between healthy human individuals. Clones were sequenced by immunoSEQ multiplex PCR, and TCRdb holds only the in-frame ones, with some missing. This repertoire shows some 2.1 million clones, approximately 95% found once; its top ten account for 0.1% to 0.15%. The sample was naive CD4+ T cells sorted from blood. Subset in this sample: CD45RA+ positively selected. Source of these receptors: a man younger than 35 in good health.

This clone was detected a few times. This chain uses TRBV27 with TRBJ1-5; 7 bases agree with TRBD1. This CDR3 contains 14 residues. Germline V gene data show CDR1 as MNHEY and CDR2 as SMNVEV (reference sequence). The ends lost 2 bases at V and 5 bases at J; junction bases unmatched: 3. The CDR3: CASSLTGVHQPQHF. The DNA of the CDR3 is TGTGCCAGCAGTTTAACAGGGGTCCATCAGCCCCAGCATTTT.

Turning to this clone: Other nucleotide sequences in the sample specify the same CDR3. This chain joins TRBV5-1 and TRBJ2-1; 9 bases are shared with TRBD1. The CDR3 runs 16 residues. CDR1 is SGHRS, CDR2 YFSETQ, per germline. V shed 3 bases and J 6 bases; nucleotides not matched to a gene: 10. For the CDR3, the DNA is TGCGCCAGCAGCTCGCTACAGGGGGCGAGCGGCAATGAGCAGTTCTTC. It codes for CASSSLQGASGNEQFF.

The chain joins TRBV6-7 to TRBJ1-2, with 7 bases that match TRBD1. TRBV6-7 belongs to the ORF category, with a function that is uncertain. Germline trimming cut 0 bases from V and 8 bases from J; bases unmatched to any gene: 9. There are 15 residues in the CDR3. CDR3 loop: CASSYSKRGRWGYTF. The DNA of the CDR3 is TGTGCCAGCAGTTACTCGAAAAGGGGGCGTTGGGGCTACACCTTC.

This chain uses TRBV6-1 with TRBJ2-7; 11 bases are a match to TRBD2. Germline V gene data show CDR1 as MNHNS and CDR2 as SASEGT. V was pared by 2 bases and J by 4 bases, with 7 bases of the junction left unmatched. This CDR3 spans 16 amino acids. CDR3 residues: CASSEKLAGDVYEQYF. For the CDR3, the DNA is TGTGCCAGCAGTGAAAAACTAGCGGGAGATGTATACGAGCAGTACTTC.

This chain uses TRBV5-1 with TRBJ2-5, with 8 bases matching TRBD1. CDR1 and CDR2 (germline): SGHRS, YFSETQ. This CDR3 contains 15 residues. Unmatched junction bases numbered 5, after V lost 2 bases and J lost 2 bases. CDR3 bases: TGCGCCAGCAGCTTAACCGGGACAGGACAAGAGACCCAGTACTTC. Translating gives CASSLTGTGQETQYF.

The V and J genes are TRBV4-1 and TRBJ1-3; unclear D gene. Germline CDR1 reads MGHRA; CDR2 reads YSYEKL. The V gene lost 1 base and the J gene lost 0 bases, with 10 bases spanning the gap. The CDR3 is made up of 16 amino acids. CDR3 DNA sequence: TGCGCCAGCAGCCAAGGACTGATGAGCTCTGGAAACACCATATATTTT. Protein sequence: CASSQGLMSSGNTIYF.

The rearrangement links TRBV6-5 to TRBJ2-5; D might be TRBD2 (5 bases). CDR3 length equals 14 residues. The germline gives CDR1 MNHEY, CDR2 SVGAGI. V was trimmed by 4 bases and J by 3 bases, leaving 12 bases between them. The CDR3 here is CASSSRAVKETQYF. CDR3 bases: TGTGCCAGCAGTTCGCGGGCGGTCAAAGAGACCCAGTACTTC.

Remarks on this clone: Other DNA sequences in this sample translate to the same CDR3. J is TRBJ2-7 and V is TRBV27, with D unclear. There are 14 residues in the CDR3. Per the germline V gene, CDR1 is MNHEY and CDR2 is SMNVEV (reference sequence). Trimming took off 4 bases at V and 0 bases at J, with 10 bases between the two ends. The CDR3: CASSSGQSSYEQYF. CDR3 in DNA: TGTGCCAGCAGTTCAGGTCAGAGCTCCTACGAGCAGTACTTC.

The chain employs TRBV18 and TRBJ2-1; D gene ambiguous. CDR1 and CDR2 from the germline V gene are KGHSH and LQKENI. The CDR3 loop spans 14 amino acids. V was clipped by 3 bases and J by 5 bases, with 11 bases between them. CDR3 protein: CASSPSSSNNEQFF. As DNA, the CDR3 is TGTGCCAGCTCACCTTCTTCCTCGAACAATGAGCAGTTCTTC.

The V gene is TRBV6-5, the J gene TRBJ1-2; 7 bases line up with TRBD1. Per the germline V gene, CDR1 is MNHEY and CDR2 is SVGAGI. The junction had 7 bases not matched to a gene; V was cut back by 2 bases and J by 7 bases. The CDR3 totals 14 residues. This CDR3 is CASSYHTGESGYTF. The CDR3 DNA follows: TGTGCCAGCAGTTACCATACAGGGGAAAGTGGCTACACCTTC.

This chain links TRBV6-1 with TRBJ2-5, with no clear D. V dropped 8 bases and J dropped 2 bases, with 9 bases sitting between them. Looked up from germline, CDR1 is MNHNS and CDR2 is SASEGT. The CDR3 totals 12 residues. CDR3 sequence: CASAPRQETQYF. As DNA, the CDR3 is TGTGCCAGCGCCCCCCGGCAAGAGACCCAGTACTTC.

This rearrangement joins TRBV2 to TRBJ2-7, with 8 positions matching TRBD1. The CDR3 loop spans 15 amino acids. Losses at the gene ends were 4 bases for V and 6 bases for J; bases not matched to a gene: 11. Germline V lookup: CDR1 SNHLY, CDR2 FYNNEI. CDR3 coding DNA: TGTGCCAGCAGTGTATCCACGTCAGGGGGCTCCGAGCAGTACTTC. It translates to CASSVSTSGGSEQYF.

This clone appeared a single time. V and J are TRBV30 and TRBJ1-3; possible D gene TRBD1, 5 bases. CDR1 and CDR2 from the germline V gene are GTSNPN and SVGIG (reference sequence). The CDR3 length is 16 residues. Trimming pared 6 bases from V and 2 bases from J, leaving 20 bases between. In nucleotides, the CDR3 is TGTGCCTGTCTCCCCAGCATGTGGGGGGCTGGAAACACCATATATTTT. Its translation is CACLPSMWGAGNTIYF.

This clone has a handful of counts. Other DNA sequences in the sample encode the same CDR3. The chain links TRBV6-6 to TRBJ2-5; D not certain. From germline, CDR1 is MNHNY and CDR2 SVGAGI (reference sequence). This CDR3 comprises 14 residues. Trimming cost V 2 bases and J 0 bases, with 7 bases left between them. CDR3 sequence reads: CASSYGQYQETQYF. In nucleotides, the CDR3 is TGTGCCAGCAGTTACGGGCAATACCAAGAGACCCAGTACTTC.

This chain uses TRBV5-1 with TRBJ2-7; D not resolved. The V gene's germline CDR1 is SGHRS and CDR2 YFSETQ. The CDR3 spans 13 residues. V was trimmed by 0 bases and J by 5 bases, leaving 9 bases between them. The CDR3 here is CASSLVAPNEQYF. The CDR3 DNA reads TGCGCCAGCAGCTTGGTAGCCCCTAACGAGCAGTACTTC.

The chain couples TRBV7-2 to TRBJ2-7; 14 bases line up with TRBD2. V was clipped by 6 bases and J by 6 bases; unmatched bases: 13. CDR1 is SGHTA and CDR2 is FQGNSA in the germline V gene. This CDR3 is built from 17 residues. Here the CDR3 reads CASSPHSGTSGSREQYF. DNA for the CDR3: TGTGCCAGCAGTCCTCACTCCGGGACTAGCGGGAGTCGCGAGCAGTACTTC.

This chain links TRBV19 with TRBJ2-5, with 8 bases that match TRBD1. The CDR3 extends over 16 amino acids. The V and J ends lost 4 bases and 3 bases, in that order; junction bases with no gene match: 10. The germline gives CDR1 LNHDA, CDR2 SQIVND (reference sequence). The CDR3 sequence is CASSTQGTGSKETQYF. CDR3 coding DNA: TGTGCCAGTAGTACCCAAGGGACAGGCTCTAAAGAGACCCAGTACTTC.

The V call is TRBV5-1, the J call TRBJ1-6; a weak D match, TRBD1 (6 bases). Trimming shortened V by 4 bases and J by 3 bases, and 11 bases separated the two germline ends. Germline V gene sequence: CDR1 SGHRS, CDR2 YFSETQ. The length of the CDR3 is 15 residues. The DNA of the CDR3 is TGCGCCAGCAGCCCGGACAGTTTCTATAATTCACCCCTCCACTTT. This codes for CASSPDSFYNSPLHF.

J is TRBJ2-7 and V is TRBV7-6; 9 positions agree with TRBD2. This CDR3 is built from 18 residues. Trimming removed 1 base from V and 6 bases from J; junction bases left unmatched: 16. Germline loops: CDR1 SGHVS, CDR2 FNYEAQ. The CDR3 protein is CASSLGVWRREGAFEQYF. As DNA, the CDR3 is TGTGCCAGCAGCTTAGGAGTGTGGCGGCGGGAGGGGGCTTTCGAGCAGTACTTC.

The genes are TRBV27 and TRBJ2-5; TRBD2 aligns across 12 bases. Trimming removed 3 bases from V and 5 bases from J; junction bases left unmatched: 4. The CDR3 consists of 15 residues. Per the germline V gene, CDR1 is MNHEY and CDR2 is SMNVEV (reference sequence). The CDR3: CASSLSGLAGETQYF. CDR3 nucleotides: TGTGCCAGCAGTTTGTCCGGACTAGCGGGGGAGACCCAGTACTTC.

This clone was recorded only once. CDR3 nucleotide sequence: TGTGCCTGGAGTCAGGGTGACGAATCACCCCTCCACTTT. This gives the protein CAWSQGDESPLHF. This chain links TRBV30 with TRBJ1-6; D perhaps matches TRBD1 (5 bases). V shed 2 bases and J shed 10 bases, with 12 bases lying between them. The CDR3 has 13 residues. Germline-derived CDR1 and CDR2 are GTSNPN and SVGIG (reference sequence).

The CDR3 DNA follows: TGTGCCAGCAGTGAAATCCTCAGCTCTGGAAACACCATATATTTT. The encoded protein is CASSEILSSGNTIYF. V usage is TRBV2 and J usage is TRBJ1-3; D gene uncertain. Germline CDR1 SNHLY, CDR2 FYNNEI. This CDR3 comprises 15 residues. V was clipped by 2 bases and J by 0 bases, with 8 bases between them. Full variable domain (missing parts from reference TRBV2 and TRBJ1-3): EPEVTQTPSHQVTQMGQEVILRCVPISNHLYFYWYRQILGQKVEFLVSFYNNEISEKSEIFDDQFSVERPDGSNFTLKIRSTKLEDSAMYFCASSEILSSGNTIYFGEGSWLTVV.

The chain has TRBV6-6 and TRBJ2-3; D possibly corresponds to TRBD2 (5 bases). CDR3 length: 14 residues. CDR1 is MNHNY and CDR2 is SVGAGI in the germline V gene (reference sequence). The V gene lost 2 bases and the J gene lost 6 bases, with 12 bases spanning the gap. The CDR3 DNA reads TGTGCCAGCAGTTACGCGAGGGCTGAGGATACGCAGTATTTT. Protein product: CASSYARAEDTQYF.